The sequence of this T cell receptor (beta chain) was determined in a study of blood T cell repertoires in COVID-19. On the study more broadly: The United States, Italy and Spain provided the acute and convalescent COVID-19 samples. PBMCs, B-cell-depleted T cells, or T cells provided the cDNA or gDNA that made up the material.

Authors' methods: It was from reference gene primer amplification that nucleated cell counts were estimated. Generated by immunoSEQ multiplex PCR, the TCRdb table keeps only in-frame clones and is missing some. V and J calls plus clone size are reproduced from that table; the DNA served to infer D and trimming. This table holds 100,000 to 110,000 clones, roughly 87% found once. CDR3 length: 15 amino acids. Germline assignment: CDR1 SGHKS and CDR2 YYEKEE (reference sequence). V trimming: 4 bases; J trimming: 6 bases; junction bases outside the gene matches: 8. Material: peripheral blood. This sequence was found in a man in his thirties or forties in a cohort sampled during active COVID-19. This rearrangement joins TRBV5-5 to TRBJ1-4; 8 nucleotides agree with TRBD1. CDR3 sequence (DNA): TGTGCCAGCAGCGTCACCGGACAGGGATATGAAAAACTGTTTTTT. It is translated as CASSVTGQGYEKLFF. The variable domain in full, with the rest retrieved from reference TRBV5-5 and TRBJ1-4, is DAGVTQSPTHLIKTRGQQVTLRCSPISGHKSVSWYQQVLGQGPQFIFQYYEKEERGRGNFPDRFSARQFPNYSSELNVNALLLGDSALYLCASSVTGQGYEKLFFGSGTQLSVL.